The 21 T cell receptor beta chains presented below share a single source sample, sequenced in a study of cytomegalovirus exposure and HLA in healthy donors. 13 Jbeta primers and 60 Vbeta primers were used for the PCR. Sequenced by immunoSEQ multiplex PCR; TCRdb stores in-frame clones only, minus some. The repertoire holds approximately 91,000 clones, approximately 80% seen once, with 10% to 13% in the top ten. Sequencing was carried out using PBMCs. The receptors originated from a human donor in good health.

The chain uses TRBV10-2 and TRBJ1-1; TRBD1 matches at 7 bases. With 5 bases clipped from V and 5 bases from J, the junction kept 2 bases outside the gene matches. CDR1 is WSHSY and CDR2 is SAAADI in the germline V gene. The CDR3 totals 12 residues. The CDR3 sequence is CASSQGGTEAFF. CDR3 sequence (DNA): TGCGCCAGCAGTCAGGGGGGAACTGAAGCTTTCTTT.

V and J are TRBV4-3 and TRBJ2-1, with D possibly being TRBD2 (6 bases). Germline V gene sequence: CDR1 LGHNA, CDR2 YSLEER. Trimming took 1 base from V and 7 from J, leaving 17 bases between them. The CDR3 sequence is 16 residues long. CDR3 sequence reads: CASSQGGGRPLNEQFF. The CDR3 DNA sequence: TGCGCCAGCAGCCAAGGAGGAGGGAGGCCGCTGAATGAGCAGTTCTTC.

The chain carries TRBV7-8 and TRBJ2-3; 8 bases agree with TRBD2. The CDR3 spans 15 residues. Germline CDR1 SGHVS, CDR2 FQNEAQ. The trim removed 4 bases at V and 6 bases at J, leaving 9 bases unmatched. As DNA, the CDR3 is TGTGCCAGCAGCTCCCCGGGGACTAGTGGGGATACGCAGTATTTT. Its translation is CASSSPGTSGDTQYF.

This chain links TRBV5-4 with TRBJ2-7; TRBD2 matches 8 bases. Germline V lookup: CDR1 SGHNT, CDR2 YYREEE (reference sequence). CDR3 size: 14 residues. J was trimmed by 2 bases and V by 1 base; bases with no gene match: 2. CDR3 nucleotide sequence: TGTGCCAGCAGCTTGCCCGGGAGGGCCTACGAGCAGTACTTC. This gives the protein CASSLPGRAYEQYF.

The V call is TRBV2, the J call TRBJ1-2; 7 bases are shared with TRBD1. V lost 7 bases, J lost 6 bases, and 11 bases stayed unmatched. Per germline, CDR1 SNHLY and CDR2 FYNNEI. The CDR3 is 14 amino acids. The chain's CDR3 is CASNRQGPENGYTF. The CDR3 region has the DNA TGTGCCAGCAACCGACAGGGCCCGGAGAATGGCTACACCTTC.

J is TRBJ2-5 and V is TRBV5-4; perhaps TRBD2 as D (5 bases). The germline V and J ends were trimmed by 4 bases and 5 bases, with 15 bases remaining between them. The germline CDR1 and CDR2 sequences are SGHNT and YYREEE (reference sequence). The CDR3 extends over 14 amino acids. CDR3 DNA sequence: TGTGCCAGCAGCATCCGGACTTCGCAGGAGACCCAGTACTTC. It codes for CASSIRTSQETQYF.

The chain recombines TRBV28 with TRBJ2-4; 8 bases fit TRBD2. J gave up 8 bases and V 6 bases, and 9 bases lay outside the gene matches. The CDR3 is 14 amino acids. Germline-derived CDR1 and CDR2 are MDHEN and SYDVKM. This chain's CDR3 is CASSPGLEIDIQYF. The CDR3, as DNA: TGTGCCAGCAGCCCGGGACTAGAGATCGACATTCAGTACTTC. Complete variable domain (other parts from reference TRBV28 and TRBJ2-4): DVKVTQSSRYLVKRTGEKVFLECVQDMDHENMFWYRQDPGLGLRLIYFSYDVKMKEKGDIPEGYSVSREKKERFSLILESASTNQTSMYLCASSPGLEIDIQYFGAGTRLSVL.

The J gene is TRBJ2-7, the V gene TRBV5-4; D perhaps matches TRBD1 (5 bases). V lost 9 bases and J lost 2, with 21 bases in between. The germline gives CDR1 SGHNT, CDR2 YYREEE (reference sequence). This CDR3 region has 15 residues. The CDR3 coding sequence is TGTGCCACAAATCCCCAGGGCCGGATAACCTACGAGCAGTACTTC. The encoded protein is CATNPQGRITYEQYF.

The chain uses TRBV14 and TRBJ1-1, with D perhaps TRBD1 (6 bases). This CDR3 comprises 13 residues. The V end lost 4 bases, the J end lost 3 bases, and 9 bases lay between the germline ends. Germline CDR1 SGHDN, CDR2 FVKESK. CDR3 sequence: CASSLTGYTEAFF. The CDR3 DNA follows: TGTGCCAGCAGCCTCACAGGGTACACTGAAGCTTTCTTT.

The chain carries TRBV19 and TRBJ1-4, with 11 nucleotides matching TRBD1. There are 16 residues in the CDR3. J gave up 8 bases and V 9 bases, and 14 bases lay outside the gene matches. CDR1 LNHDA and CDR2 SQIVND come from the germline V gene (reference sequence). CDR3 coding DNA: TGTGCCAGCGGCACCTCCGCAGGGACAGGGGGAGAAAAACTGTTTTTT. Protein: CASGTSAGTGGEKLFF.

V usage is TRBV28 and J usage is TRBJ2-1; D possibly corresponds to TRBD2 (6 bases). V lost 5 bases and J 9 bases, leaving 23 bases between the germline ends. Germline V gives CDR1 MDHEN, CDR2 SYDVKM. The CDR3 covers 16 residues. CDR3: CASSQTFGTHAAEQFF. CDR3 DNA sequence: TGTGCCAGCAGTCAAACCTTCGGGACTCACGCGGCTGAGCAGTTCTTC.

V is TRBV9 and J is TRBJ1-3; possibly TRBD1 for D (6 bases). CDR3 length: 15 residues. V was pared by 4 bases and J by 3 bases, with 14 bases between. The germline V gene has CDR1 SGDLS and CDR2 YYNGEE. DNA for the CDR3: TGTGCCAGCAGCACAAAACAGGGAATTGGAAACACCATATATTTT. Translating gives CASSTKQGIGNTIYF.

This chain connects TRBV5-1 to TRBJ2-1; possibly TRBD2 for D (5 bases). This CDR3 has 19 residues. V dropped 2 bases and J dropped 7 bases, with 28 bases sitting between them. CDR1 is SGHRS and CDR2 is YFSETQ in the germline V gene. DNA of the CDR3: TGCGCCAGCAGCTTTCTGGCTCAGGTATCCCGGACTCGGAATAATGAGCAGTTCTTC. Protein sequence: CASSFLAQVSRTRNNEQFF.

The CDR3 loop is CAMAGAPRVREKLFF. CDR3 in DNA: TGTGCCATGGCGGGGGCTCCGCGGGTTAGGGAAAAACTGTTTTTT. The chain carries TRBV6-1 and TRBJ1-4, with a possible D match to TRBD1 (6 bases). The CDR3 sequence is 15 residues long. Germline lookup yields CDR1 MNHNS and CDR2 SASEGT. Trimming left V 10 bases short and J 8 bases short, with 23 bases between.

The chain links TRBV7-6 to TRBJ2-7, with a tentative D call TRBD1 (6 bases). Trimming removed 1 base at V and 0 bases at J, with 16 bases between. Germline CDR1 and CDR2: SGHVS and FNYEAQ. CDR3 length: 17 residues. As DNA, the CDR3 is TGTGCCAGCAGCTTAGAATCTGGGACATTAAGCTCCTACGAGCAGTACTTC. This translates into CASSLESGTLSSYEQYF.

This chain joins TRBV5-4 and TRBJ2-2, with 8 bases fitting TRBD2. This CDR3 is built from 12 residues. With 9 bases clipped from V and 6 bases from J, the junction kept 4 bases outside the gene matches. Germline V gene data show CDR1 as SGHNT and CDR2 as YYREEE (reference sequence). DNA for the CDR3: TGTGCCACCGGGAGGGATCCCGGGGAGCTGTTTTTT. It codes for CATGRDPGELFF.

The chain recombines TRBV6-1 with TRBJ1-2; a possible D gene is TRBD1 (6 bases). Trimming removed 10 bases at V and 7 bases at J, with 16 bases between. The CDR3 covers 12 residues. Germline V CDR1 and CDR2: MNHNS, SASEGT. CDR3 sequence reads: CATTRGERGYTF. The CDR3 bases are TGTGCCACTACCAGGGGCGAGCGTGGCTACACCTTC.

This chain joins TRBV29-1 and TRBJ2-5; TRBD1 agrees at 8 bases. CDR1 SQVTM and CDR2 ANQGSEA come from the germline V gene. The CDR3 sequence is 14 residues long. V trimming: 7 bases; J trimming: 5 bases; junction bases outside the gene matches: 12. The CDR3: CSDRGVQGGETQYF. The CDR3 DNA is TGCAGCGATAGGGGGGTACAGGGGGGCGAGACCCAGTACTTC.

This chain connects TRBV4-3 to TRBJ1-1; 7 bases fit TRBD1. The V gene's germline CDR1 is LGHNA and CDR2 YSLEER. The CDR3 loop spans 15 amino acids. V dropped 3 bases and J dropped 10; count of bases not matched to a gene: 14. CDR3 nucleotide sequence: TGCGCCAGCAGCCAGACCGGGACAGAGGGGCGCGGAGCTTTCTTT. Encoded protein: CASSQTGTEGRGAFF.

The CDR3 region is CASRTSLESEKLFF. The CDR3 DNA is TGTGCCAGCAGGACGTCCCTAGAATCTGAAAAACTGTTTTTT. V and J are TRBV6-1 and TRBJ1-4; D gene uncertain. The CDR3 spans 14 residues. CDR1 and CDR2 from the germline V gene are MNHNS and SASEGT. The V and J ends lost 6 bases and 7 bases respectively, with 15 bases between them.

The J gene is TRBJ1-2, the V gene TRBV9; no clear D. CDR3 length: 13 amino acids. The ends were cut back, 3 bases at V and 8 bases at J, with 14 bases in the middle. CDR1 and CDR2 (germline): SGDLS, YYNGEE. DNA of the CDR3: TGTGCCAGCAGCGCCGGGATATGGGAGGGCTACACCTTC. Its translation is CASSAGIWEGYTF.